Reported below is one TCR beta chain. What it binds is not known. Cultured CD4+ T-cell DNA underwent Oncomine TCR Beta short-read sequencing. From the PCR reads, TCRdb called clonotypes with MiXCR, one entry per CDR3 protein. This table holds about 18,000 distinct CDR3 sequences, around 50% found once. The data are from a study of vaccination and CD4 T cells after COVID-19. Across the study: Collection of post-COVID samples occurred a median around 94 days after diagnosis, spanning a range of 35 to 161. Taking of post-vaccine samples occurred a median approximately 70 days after dose two (range 14 to 241). Overlapping SARS-CoV-2, HCoV-NL63, HCoV-OC43 and HCoV-229E spike peptides stimulated the cells. Study-wide results and caveats: For SARS-CoV-2-reactive clonotypes, the median went from about 20 to 38, a nonsignificant increase.

Described time point: late sampling 161 to 241 days after vaccination in a few convalescent patients. Noted treatment: approximately 9-day PBMC culture with coronavirus spike peptide pools or control peptides (ViraFEST assay). The germline CDR1 and CDR2 sequences are MNHEY and SMNVEV (reference sequence). The CDR3 extends over 15 amino acids. The J segment lost 6 bases and the V segment lost 8 bases, leaving 13 bases of the junction unmatched. The chain links TRBV27 to TRBJ2-3; 8 bases are a match to TRBD2. This TCR came from a human donor who had recovered from COVID-19. Sample: CD4+ T cells from blood, cultured in vitro, taken about 7 months after SARS-CoV-2 vaccination. The DNA of the CDR3 is TGTGCCAGCGGCCCCCGGGGACTAGGTGCTGATACGCAGTATTTT. Its protein is CASGPRGLGADTQYF.